Included here is one T cell receptor (beta chain) sequence, with context. The CDR3 covers 16 residues. Per the germline V gene, CDR1 is SEHNR and CDR2 is FQNEAQ (reference sequence). Trimming took 2 bases from V and 4 from J; bases not matched to a gene: 11. Clones were read by immunoSEQ multiplex PCR, and TCRdb kept only the in-frame ones, dropping some. The top ten clones hold 6% to 6.5% of a sample with about 30,000 clones, 75% to 95% of them seen once. The data were taken from a study of T cell changes during pregnancy in multiple sclerosis. The rearrangement uses TRBV7-9 and TRBJ2-7, with 7 bases matching TRBD2. This material consisted of CD8+ T cells from peripheral blood mononuclear cells, taken before pregnancy. The TCR comes from a female donor with multiple sclerosis, enrolled in a pregnancy study. The CDR3 is CASSLSRGLAAYEQYF. For the CDR3, the DNA is TGTGCCAGCAGCTTATCTCGAGGCCTAGCGGCTTACGAGCAGTACTTC.